Presented here are 10 T cell receptor beta chains from one specimen sequenced in a study of Ad26.COV2.S vaccination and SARS-CoV-2 variants. Data came from immunoSEQ multiplex PCR; TCRdb stores just in-frame clones and leaves some out. The repertoire consists of roughly 380,000 clones, with about 90% occurring once and the leading ten covering 3.5% to 4.5%. Sequencing was performed on peripheral blood, taken after recovery from COVID-19. The source is a human donor who had recovered from COVID-19.

In its sample, this clone was seen many times. This sequence joins TRBV9 and TRBJ1-5; D gene uncertain. Germline V gives CDR1 SGDLS, CDR2 YYNGEE. The V end was cut by 4 bases, the J end by 5 bases, with 16 bases between. The CDR3 contains 15 residues. CDR3 sequence (DNA): TGTGCCAGCAGCTCCGGTTGGGGAGAAGATCAGCCCCAGCATTTT. This sequence encodes CASSSGWGEDQPQHF.

The chain links TRBV5-4 to TRBJ2-7; either TRBD1 or TRBD2 may supply D (6 bases each). Germline V gives CDR1 SGHNT, CDR2 YYREEE (reference sequence). Trimming stripped 4 bases from V and 7 bases from J, with 15 bases between. The CDR3 consists of 13 residues. The CDR3 reads CASSPVGGLEQYF. CDR3 sequence (DNA): TGTGCCAGCAGCCCGGTGGGGGGCTTGGAGCAGTACTTC.

The chain employs TRBV19 and TRBJ1-5, with D possibly being TRBD1 (6 bases). Germline V lookup: CDR1 LNHDA, CDR2 SQIVND (reference sequence). Deletions cut 2 bases from V and 0 bases from J, with 11 bases between. The CDR3 consists of 16 residues. DNA of the CDR3: TGTGCCAGTAGTATAAGGGGGGGATATAGCAATCAGCCCCAGCATTTT. Translated: CASSIRGGYSNQPQHF.

Concerning this clone itself: Different DNA sequences within this sample yield the same CDR3. The chain couples TRBV4-3 to TRBJ2-2, with D uncertain. Trimming left V 1 base short and J 5 bases short, with 5 bases between. There are 13 residues in the CDR3. CDR1 and CDR2 from the germline V gene are LGHNA and YSLEER. CDR3 DNA sequence: TGCGCCAGCAGCCAAGGGGTTACCGGGGAGCTGTTTTTT. This codes for CASSQGVTGELFF.

The count of this clone is one. The chain couples TRBV27 to TRBJ2-2; 7 bases are a match to TRBD2. V was clipped by 8 bases and J by 4 bases; unmatched bases: 7. CDR1 and CDR2 from the germline V gene are MNHEY and SMNVEV (reference sequence). CDR3 length equals 14 residues. The CDR3 DNA is TGTGCCAGCGGGGAGGGGTCGGGCACCGGGGAGCTGTTTTTT. This codes for CASGEGSGTGELFF.

V gene TRBV18 combines with J gene TRBJ1-4, with D uncertain. Germline assignment: CDR1 KGHSH and CDR2 LQKENI. Trimming removed 3 bases from V and 5 bases from J, with 10 bases in between. There are 14 residues in the CDR3. Written as DNA, the CDR3 is TGTGCCAGCTCACCCGACCCCCCGAATGAAAAACTGTTTTTT. Its translation is CASSPDPPNEKLFF.

This chain connects TRBV12-3 or TRBV12-4 to TRBJ1-4; D is unresolved. Trimming pared 6 bases from V and 8 bases from J, leaving 10 bases between. The CDR3 has 12 amino acids. DNA of the CDR3: TGTGCCAGCAGCCCCGTAGGGGAAAAACTGTTTTTT. Protein product: CASSPVGEKLFF.

The chain joins TRBV6-5 to TRBJ1-5, with no clear D. V was clipped by 6 bases and J by 3 bases, with 15 bases between them. The germline V gene has CDR1 MNHEY and CDR2 SVGAGI. The CDR3 is 15 residues long. The CDR3 loop reads CASSPFVADNQPQHF. CDR3 sequence (DNA): TGTGCCAGCAGCCCCTTCGTGGCAGACAATCAGCCCCAGCATTTT.

The chain joins TRBV5-5 to TRBJ1-2; 8 nucleotides agree with TRBD1. After removal of 3 bases from V and 8 bases from J, the junction contained 9 bases not matched to a gene. Per the germline V gene, CDR1 is SGHKS and CDR2 is YYEKEE (reference sequence). The CDR3 loop spans 14 amino acids. The CDR3 region has the DNA TGTGCCAGCAGCTGGGCGACAGGGGATTCGGGCTACACCTTC. Its protein is CASSWATGDSGYTF.

The chain uses TRBV4-1 and TRBJ2-2; 8 bases agree with TRBD2. Germline assignment: CDR1 MGHRA and CDR2 YSYEKL. CDR3 length equals 15 residues. Unmatched junction bases numbered 3, after V lost 3 bases and J lost 3 bases. CDR3 DNA sequence: TGCGCCAGCAGCCACGGGGGGGTGGACACCGGGGAGCTGTTTTTT. Protein: CASSHGGVDTGELFF.